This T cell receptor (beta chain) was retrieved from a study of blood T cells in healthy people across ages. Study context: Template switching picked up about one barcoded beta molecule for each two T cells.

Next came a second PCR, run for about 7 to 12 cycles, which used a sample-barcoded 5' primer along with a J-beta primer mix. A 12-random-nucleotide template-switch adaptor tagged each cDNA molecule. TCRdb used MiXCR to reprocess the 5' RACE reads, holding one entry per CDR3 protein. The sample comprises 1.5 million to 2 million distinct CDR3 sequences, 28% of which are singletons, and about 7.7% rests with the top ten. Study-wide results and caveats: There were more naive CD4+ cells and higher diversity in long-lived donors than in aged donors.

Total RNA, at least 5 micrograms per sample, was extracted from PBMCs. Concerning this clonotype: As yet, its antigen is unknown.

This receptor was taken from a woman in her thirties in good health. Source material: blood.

The CDR3 DNA reads TGTGCCAGCAGCTTACCAGCGGGAGCCGGAGATACGCAGTATTTT. This encodes CASSLPAGAGDTQYF. The chain uses TRBV7-9 and TRBJ2-3; TRBD2 matches at 8 bases. The ends lost 2 bases at V and 5 bases at J; junction bases unmatched: 6. The germline V gene encodes CDR1 SEHNR and CDR2 FQNEAQ (reference sequence). CDR3 length: 15 residues.